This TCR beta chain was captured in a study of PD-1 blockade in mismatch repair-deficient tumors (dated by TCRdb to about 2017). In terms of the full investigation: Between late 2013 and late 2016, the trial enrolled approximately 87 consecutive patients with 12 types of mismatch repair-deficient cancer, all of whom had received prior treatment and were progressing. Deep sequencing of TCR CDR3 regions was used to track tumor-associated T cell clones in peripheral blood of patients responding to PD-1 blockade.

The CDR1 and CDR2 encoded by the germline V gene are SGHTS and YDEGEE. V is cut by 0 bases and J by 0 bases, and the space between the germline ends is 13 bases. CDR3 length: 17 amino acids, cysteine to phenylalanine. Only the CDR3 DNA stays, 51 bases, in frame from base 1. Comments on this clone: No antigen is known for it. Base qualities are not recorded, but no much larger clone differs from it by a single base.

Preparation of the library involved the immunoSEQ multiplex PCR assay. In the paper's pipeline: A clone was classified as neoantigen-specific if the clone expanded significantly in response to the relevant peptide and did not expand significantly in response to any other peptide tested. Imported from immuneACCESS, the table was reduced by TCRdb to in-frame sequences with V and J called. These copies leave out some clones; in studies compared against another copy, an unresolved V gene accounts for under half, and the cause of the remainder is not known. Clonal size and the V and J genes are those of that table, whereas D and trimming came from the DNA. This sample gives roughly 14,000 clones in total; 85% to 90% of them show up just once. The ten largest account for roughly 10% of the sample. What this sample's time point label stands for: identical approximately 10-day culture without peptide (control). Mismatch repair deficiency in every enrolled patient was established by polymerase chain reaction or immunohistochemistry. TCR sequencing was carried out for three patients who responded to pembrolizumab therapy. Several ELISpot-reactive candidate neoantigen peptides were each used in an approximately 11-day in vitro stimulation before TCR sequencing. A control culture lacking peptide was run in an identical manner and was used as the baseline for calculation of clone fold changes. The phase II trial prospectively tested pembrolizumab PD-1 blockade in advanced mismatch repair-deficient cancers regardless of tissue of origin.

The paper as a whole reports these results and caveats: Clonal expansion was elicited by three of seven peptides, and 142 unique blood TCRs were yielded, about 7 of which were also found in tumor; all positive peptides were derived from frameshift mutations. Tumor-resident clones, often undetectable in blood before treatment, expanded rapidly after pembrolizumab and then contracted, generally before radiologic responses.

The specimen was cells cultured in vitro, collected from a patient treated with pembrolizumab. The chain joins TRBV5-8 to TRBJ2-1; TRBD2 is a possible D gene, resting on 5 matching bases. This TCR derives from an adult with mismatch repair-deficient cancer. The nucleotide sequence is TGTGCCAGCAGCTTGGTTGCGGGTTATCGCTCCTACAATGAGCAGTTCTTC. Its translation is CASSLVAGYRSYNEQFF.